The 29 T cell receptor beta chains given below trace back to one sample, sequenced in a study of blood T cell repertoires in COVID-19. Assay used: immunoSEQ multiplex PCR; TCRdb lists only in-frame clones, some missing. This repertoire shows fewer than 300,000 clones, 85% to 90% found once; its top ten account for about 6%. The sequenced sample consisted of peripheral blood. The receptors were sampled from a woman in her forties or fifties with COVID-19, enrolled during active disease.

The count of this clone is one. V usage is TRBV15 and J usage is TRBJ2-7; perhaps TRBD2 as D (5 bases). V was pared by 0 bases and J by 7 bases, with 16 bases between. This CDR3 is built from 15 residues. Per germline, CDR1 LNHNV and CDR2 YYDKDF (reference sequence). The CDR3 sequence: CATSRDGRGFGEQYF. DNA for the CDR3: TGTGCCACCAGCAGAGATGGCAGAGGGTTCGGTGAGCAGTACTTC.

This chain connects TRBV6-5 to TRBJ1-2, with D perhaps matching TRBD1 (5 bases). This CDR3 comprises 13 residues. Trimming cost V 6 bases and J 7 bases, with 15 bases left between them. Germline V gives CDR1 MNHEY, CDR2 SVGAGI. The CDR3 spells CASSTMSGRGYTF. The CDR3 DNA follows: TGTGCCAGCAGCACAATGTCAGGGCGTGGCTACACCTTC.

The CDR3: CASQPGQGYYEQYF. The CDR3, as DNA: TGCGCCAGTCAGCCGGGACAGGGGTACTACGAGCAGTACTTC. The rearrangement joins TRBV10-2 to TRBJ2-7, with 10 nucleotides matching TRBD1. The CDR3 runs to 14 residues. Per germline, CDR1 WSHSY and CDR2 SAAADI. The trim removed 9 bases at V and 3 bases at J, leaving 8 bases unmatched.

This chain joins TRBV27 and TRBJ1-1, with 8 bases matching TRBD1. CDR3 size: 14 residues. Germline trimming cut 3 bases from V and 1 base from J; bases unmatched to any gene: 1. Germline V gene lookup returns CDR1 MNHEY and CDR2 SMNVEV (reference sequence). This chain's CDR3 is CASSFGQGNTEAFF. The DNA of the CDR3 is TGTGCCAGCAGTTTTGGACAGGGGAACACTGAAGCTTTCTTT.

This chain connects TRBV3-1 (or the pseudogene TRBV3-2) to TRBJ1-2, with a possible D match to TRBD1 (6 bases). Germline assignment: CDR1 LGHDT and CDR2 YNNKEL (reference sequence). Trimming removed 2 bases at V and 5 bases at J, with 24 bases between. CDR3 length: 18 amino acids. This chain's CDR3 is CASSQPPLVRQGIYGYTF. The CDR3 DNA is TGTGCCAGCAGCCAACCCCCCCTCGTTCGCCAGGGGATTTATGGCTACACCTTC.

The chain joins TRBV2 to TRBJ1-5; D ambiguous. The CDR3 loop spans 16 amino acids. With 2 bases removed from V and 0 bases from J, the gap between germline ends came to 11 bases. Germline V gene lookup returns CDR1 SNHLY and CDR2 FYNNEI. This CDR3 reads CASSENPYYSNQPQHF. In DNA, the CDR3 is TGTGCCAGCAGTGAAAACCCCTATTATAGCAATCAGCCCCAGCATTTT. The full variable domain, rest sourced from reference TRBV2 and TRBJ1-5, is EPEVTQTPSHQVTQMGQEVILRCVPISNHLYFYWYRQILGQKVEFLVSFYNNEISEKSEIFDDQFSVERPDGSNFTLKIRSTKLEDSAMYFCASSENPYYSNQPQHFGDGTRLSIL.

CDR3: CASILTGAPQETQYF. DNA of the CDR3: TGTGCCAGCATACTGACAGGGGCCCCCCAAGAGACCCAGTACTTC. This chain uses TRBV2 with TRBJ2-5, with 8 bases fitting TRBD1. Trimming cost V 7 bases and J 1 base; bases outside gene matches: 8. The CDR3 spans 15 residues. Germline CDR1 is SNHLY and CDR2 is FYNNEI.

The chain employs TRBV19 and TRBJ1-2, with D possibly TRBD1 on 6 matching bases. Germline CDR1 is LNHDA and CDR2 is SQIVND (reference sequence). V was clipped by 7 bases and J by 3 bases, with 18 bases between them. This CDR3 region has 15 residues. The CDR3 coding sequence is TGTGCCAGTAAGGAACAGGGCGGTCTCGACTATGGCTACACCTTC. Encoded protein: CASKEQGGLDYGYTF.

This chain links TRBV7-8 with TRBJ2-1; 9 bases match TRBD2. After removal of 5 bases from V and 0 bases from J, the junction contained 5 bases not matched to a gene. This CDR3 is 16 amino acids long. CDR1 SGHVS and CDR2 FQNEAQ come from the germline V gene. CDR3 sequence: CASSQLSGSSYNEQFF. The CDR3 DNA is TGTGCCAGCAGCCAACTTAGCGGGAGCTCCTACAATGAGCAGTTCTTC.

The chain combines TRBV6-5 with TRBJ1-2; tentative D call: TRBD1 (6 bases). Germline CDR1 MNHEY, CDR2 SVGAGI. This CDR3 has 14 amino acids. With 5 bases removed from V and 8 bases from J, the gap between germline ends came to 18 bases. CDR3 sequence (DNA): TGTGCCAGCAGTATATCCGGGACATCAGGCGGCTACACCTTC. Translation gives CASSISGTSGGYTF.

The chain is built from TRBV5-5 and TRBJ2-1, with D perhaps TRBD2 (6 bases). V was pared by 4 bases and J by 15 bases, with 17 bases between. The CDR3 is 12 amino acids. CDR1 and CDR2 from the germline V gene are SGHKS and YYEKEE (reference sequence). CDR3 residues: CASSQRLDSRFF. CDR3 DNA: TGTGCCAGCAGCCAGAGACTAGATTCTCGGTTCTTC.

The genes are TRBV7-3 and TRBJ2-1; 8 bases align to TRBD2. The germline CDR1 and CDR2 sequences are SGHTA and FQGTGA. The trim removed 5 bases at V and 7 bases at J, leaving 16 bases unmatched. The CDR3 sequence is 17 residues long. The CDR3 reads CASSPAMAGGPPNEQFF. CDR3 DNA sequence: TGTGCCAGCAGCCCCGCCATGGCGGGAGGCCCCCCGAATGAGCAGTTCTTC.

This clone was seen only once. This rearrangement joins TRBV7-2 to TRBJ1-4; possible D gene TRBD1, 5 bases. The CDR3 totals 15 residues. Trimming took off 5 bases at V and 7 bases at J, with 17 bases between the two ends. Germline V gene data show CDR1 as SGHTA and CDR2 as FQGNSA. DNA for the CDR3: TGTGCCAGCAGCCAGGGCGGTCCCGTAGGTGAAAAACTGTTTTTT. Protein sequence: CASSQGGPVGEKLFF.

V and J are TRBV6-1 and TRBJ2-1, with 13 bases matching TRBD2. CDR1 and CDR2 (germline): MNHNS, SASEGT. The CDR3 sequence is 16 residues long. V trimming: 3 bases; J trimming: 8 bases; junction bases outside the gene matches: 7. CDR3 in DNA: TGTGCCAGCAGTGATGGACTAGCGGGAGTAGGATATGAGCAGTTCTTC. Protein sequence: CASSDGLAGVGYEQFF.

This clone was detected only a few times. The J gene is TRBJ2-1, the V gene TRBV6-2 or TRBV6-3; 13 bases are a match to TRBD2. The CDR3 totals 16 residues. J lost 10 bases, V lost 4 bases, and 10 bases had no gene match. CDR1 and CDR2 from the germline V gene are MNHEY and SVGEGT. As DNA, the CDR3 is TGTGCCAGCAGTTTCTCCTGGACTAGCGGGAGTAGCGAGCAGTTCTTC. This sequence encodes CASSFSWTSGSSEQFF.

This clone was seen more than once but under ten times. The V call is TRBV19, the J call TRBJ1-2; possibly TRBD1 for D (6 bases). This CDR3 spans 16 amino acids. Trimming cost V 1 base and J 6 bases, with 18 bases left between them. Germline values: CDR1 LNHDA, CDR2 SQIVND (reference sequence). CDR3 residues: CASSIGSPAGDNGYTF. Written as DNA, the CDR3 is TGTGCCAGTAGTATAGGATCCCCAGCAGGGGATAATGGCTACACCTTC. Filled out from reference TRBV19 and TRBJ1-2, the complete variable domain reads DGGITQSPKYLFRKEGQNVTLSCEQNLNHDAMYWYRQDPGQGLRLIYYSQIVNDFQKGDIAEGYSVSREKKESFPLTVTSAQKNPTAFYLCASSIGSPAGDNGYTFGSGTRLTVV.

CDR3 region: CASSLWTGTGEQYF. The DNA of the CDR3 is TGTGCCAGCAGCTTGTGGACAGGGACGGGCGAGCAGTACTTC. V and J are TRBV5-5 and TRBJ2-7, with 8 positions matching TRBD1. Per the germline V gene, CDR1 is SGHKS and CDR2 is YYEKEE (reference sequence). The length of the CDR3 is 14 residues. Trimming took 1 base from V and 6 from J; bases not matched to a gene: 6.

This chain connects TRBV4-1 to TRBJ2-7; maybe TRBD2 (6 bases). V lost 1 base and J 3 bases, leaving 16 bases between the germline ends. The CDR3 covers 16 residues. In germline, CDR1 is MGHRA, CDR2 YSYEKL. This CDR3 reads CASSQVLGRGVYEQYF. For the CDR3, the DNA is TGCGCCAGCAGCCAAGTTCTGGGGCGGGGAGTCTACGAGCAGTACTTC.

This clone was counted once. This chain connects TRBV29-1 to TRBJ2-7; possible D gene TRBD1, 6 bases. The CDR3 runs to 11 residues. V dropped 7 bases and J dropped 3 bases, with 10 bases sitting between them. From germline, CDR1 is SQVTM and CDR2 ANQGSEA. For the CDR3, the DNA is TGCAGCGGGCGGACAGTCTACGAGCAGTACTTC. Translating it yields CSGRTVYEQYF.

J is TRBJ2-1 and V is TRBV25-1; 11 bases match TRBD2. The CDR3 consists of 14 residues. CDR1 MGHDK and CDR2 SYGVNS come from the germline V gene. V was clipped by 5 bases and J by 4 bases; unmatched bases: 1. CDR3 in DNA: TGTGCCAGCAGTTTAGCGGGAGGGTACAATGAGCAGTTCTTC. Its protein product is CASSLAGGYNEQFF. The full variable domain, in which reference TRBV25-1 and TRBJ2-1 provide the parts outside the CDR3, is EADIYQTPRYLVIGTGKKITLECSQTMGHDKMYWYQQDPGMELHLIHYSYGVNSTEKGDLSSESTVSRIRTEHFPLTLESARPSHTSQYLCASSLAGGYNEQFFGPGTRLTVL.

The rearrangement uses TRBV5-8 and TRBJ2-1, with D hard to call. The CDR3 has 12 residues. V was clipped by 4 bases and J by 9 bases, with 11 bases between them. Germline V gene lookup returns CDR1 SGHTS and CDR2 YDEGEE. The CDR3 DNA follows: TGTGCCAGCAGCCGATTTCGGTCTGAGCAGTTCTTC. Amino acid sequence: CASSRFRSEQFF.

The chain couples TRBV11-2 to TRBJ1-3; D gene unclear. The V gene lost 5 bases and the J gene lost 4 bases, with 12 bases spanning the gap. CDR1 is SGHAT and CDR2 is FQNNGV in the germline V gene. This CDR3 contains 14 residues. The CDR3 spells CASSPEAAGNTIYF. CDR3 coding DNA: TGTGCCAGCAGCCCAGAAGCGGCAGGAAACACCATATATTTT.

CDR3 sequence: CASTEGTTSGRVYNEQFF. DNA for the CDR3: TGTGCCAGCACCGAGGGGACGACTAGCGGGAGGGTTTACAATGAGCAGTTCTTC. The gene calls are TRBV9 and TRBJ2-1, with TRBD2 matching 14 bases. The CDR3 is 18 residues long. CDR1 and CDR2 from the germline V gene are SGDLS and YYNGEE. With V trimmed by 6 bases and J by 4 bases, 12 bases remained unmatched.

The chain combines TRBV7-9 with TRBJ2-7; D might be TRBD2 (6 bases). Trimming took off 0 bases at V and 0 bases at J, with 12 bases between the two ends. Germline V CDR1 and CDR2: SEHNR, FQNEAQ (reference sequence). There are 16 residues in the CDR3. The CDR3 DNA sequence: TGTGCCAGCAGCTTAGCGATAGCGGTAAGCTCCTACGAGCAGTACTTC. Encoded protein: CASSLAIAVSSYEQYF.

The chain joins TRBV19 to TRBJ2-1; 9 bases agree with TRBD2. Germline trimming cut 1 base from V and 4 bases from J; bases unmatched to any gene: 5. The CDR3 extends over 16 amino acids. Per germline, CDR1 LNHDA and CDR2 SQIVND (reference sequence). The CDR3 bases are TGTGCCAGTAGTATAGGGGCGGGAGGGAATTACAATGAGCAGTTCTTC. It specifies CASSIGAGGNYNEQFF.

J is TRBJ2-2 and V is TRBV5-4; 10 bases match TRBD1. This CDR3 is 14 amino acids long. Germline V gene lookup returns CDR1 SGHNT and CDR2 YYREEE (reference sequence). V shed 4 bases, J shed 7 bases, and the junction held 4 bases outside the gene matches. The CDR3 here is CASSGQGGVGELFF. The CDR3 nucleotides are TGTGCCAGCAGCGGACAGGGGGGTGTCGGGGAGCTGTTTTTT.

This clone is a singleton in its sample. This chain links TRBV3-1 (or the pseudogene TRBV3-2) with TRBJ2-7, with 9 nucleotides matching TRBD1. Germline lookup yields CDR1 LGHDT and CDR2 YNNKEL (reference sequence). Trimming cost V 3 bases and J 5 bases; bases outside gene matches: 8. This CDR3 comprises 15 residues. The CDR3 sequence: CASSQGQGKSDEQYF. The CDR3 DNA reads as TGTGCCAGCAGCCAGGGACAGGGCAAGTCGGACGAGCAGTACTTC.

This chain connects TRBV7-7 to TRBJ2-3, with unresolved D. Germline CDR1 SSHAT, CDR2 FNYEAQ (reference sequence). This CDR3 region has 13 residues. V was shortened by 3 bases and J by 4 bases, with 8 bases between the two germline ends. In DNA form, the CDR3 reads TGTGCCAGCAGCTTTATAGTTTCAGATACGCAGTATTTT. Translation gives CASSFIVSDTQYF.

The V call is TRBV30, the J call TRBJ1-1, with 9 bases identical to TRBD1. The CDR3 contains 14 residues. V lost 4 bases, J lost 1 base, and 4 bases stayed unmatched. Germline values: CDR1 GTSNPN, CDR2 SVGIG (reference sequence). CDR3 sequence reads: CAWTQGQGNTEAFF. CDR3 coding DNA: TGTGCCTGGACCCAGGGACAGGGGAACACTGAAGCTTTCTTT.